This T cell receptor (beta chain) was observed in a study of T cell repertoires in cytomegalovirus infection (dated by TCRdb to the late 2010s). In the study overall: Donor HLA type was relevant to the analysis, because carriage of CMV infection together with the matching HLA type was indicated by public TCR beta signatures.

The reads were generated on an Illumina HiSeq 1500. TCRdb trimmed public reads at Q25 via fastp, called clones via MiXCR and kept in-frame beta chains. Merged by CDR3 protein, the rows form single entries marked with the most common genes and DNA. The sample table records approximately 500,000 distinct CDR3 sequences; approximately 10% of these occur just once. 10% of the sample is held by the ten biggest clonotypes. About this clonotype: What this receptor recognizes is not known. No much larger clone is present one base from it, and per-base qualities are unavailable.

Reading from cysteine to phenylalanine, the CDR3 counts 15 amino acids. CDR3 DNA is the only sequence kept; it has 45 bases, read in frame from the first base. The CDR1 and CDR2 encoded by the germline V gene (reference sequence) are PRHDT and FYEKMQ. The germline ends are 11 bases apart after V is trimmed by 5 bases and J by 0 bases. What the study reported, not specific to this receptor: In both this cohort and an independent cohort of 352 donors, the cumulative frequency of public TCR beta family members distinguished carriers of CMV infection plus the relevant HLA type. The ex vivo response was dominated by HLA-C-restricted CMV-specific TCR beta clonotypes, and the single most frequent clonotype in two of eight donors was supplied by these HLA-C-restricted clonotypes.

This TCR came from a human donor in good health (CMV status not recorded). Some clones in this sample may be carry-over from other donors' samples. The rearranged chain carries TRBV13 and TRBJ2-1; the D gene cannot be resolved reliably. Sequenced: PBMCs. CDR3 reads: CASSLSRPSYNEQFF. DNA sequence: TGTGCCAGCAGCCTCAGCAGACCCTCCTACAATGAGCAGTTCTTC.